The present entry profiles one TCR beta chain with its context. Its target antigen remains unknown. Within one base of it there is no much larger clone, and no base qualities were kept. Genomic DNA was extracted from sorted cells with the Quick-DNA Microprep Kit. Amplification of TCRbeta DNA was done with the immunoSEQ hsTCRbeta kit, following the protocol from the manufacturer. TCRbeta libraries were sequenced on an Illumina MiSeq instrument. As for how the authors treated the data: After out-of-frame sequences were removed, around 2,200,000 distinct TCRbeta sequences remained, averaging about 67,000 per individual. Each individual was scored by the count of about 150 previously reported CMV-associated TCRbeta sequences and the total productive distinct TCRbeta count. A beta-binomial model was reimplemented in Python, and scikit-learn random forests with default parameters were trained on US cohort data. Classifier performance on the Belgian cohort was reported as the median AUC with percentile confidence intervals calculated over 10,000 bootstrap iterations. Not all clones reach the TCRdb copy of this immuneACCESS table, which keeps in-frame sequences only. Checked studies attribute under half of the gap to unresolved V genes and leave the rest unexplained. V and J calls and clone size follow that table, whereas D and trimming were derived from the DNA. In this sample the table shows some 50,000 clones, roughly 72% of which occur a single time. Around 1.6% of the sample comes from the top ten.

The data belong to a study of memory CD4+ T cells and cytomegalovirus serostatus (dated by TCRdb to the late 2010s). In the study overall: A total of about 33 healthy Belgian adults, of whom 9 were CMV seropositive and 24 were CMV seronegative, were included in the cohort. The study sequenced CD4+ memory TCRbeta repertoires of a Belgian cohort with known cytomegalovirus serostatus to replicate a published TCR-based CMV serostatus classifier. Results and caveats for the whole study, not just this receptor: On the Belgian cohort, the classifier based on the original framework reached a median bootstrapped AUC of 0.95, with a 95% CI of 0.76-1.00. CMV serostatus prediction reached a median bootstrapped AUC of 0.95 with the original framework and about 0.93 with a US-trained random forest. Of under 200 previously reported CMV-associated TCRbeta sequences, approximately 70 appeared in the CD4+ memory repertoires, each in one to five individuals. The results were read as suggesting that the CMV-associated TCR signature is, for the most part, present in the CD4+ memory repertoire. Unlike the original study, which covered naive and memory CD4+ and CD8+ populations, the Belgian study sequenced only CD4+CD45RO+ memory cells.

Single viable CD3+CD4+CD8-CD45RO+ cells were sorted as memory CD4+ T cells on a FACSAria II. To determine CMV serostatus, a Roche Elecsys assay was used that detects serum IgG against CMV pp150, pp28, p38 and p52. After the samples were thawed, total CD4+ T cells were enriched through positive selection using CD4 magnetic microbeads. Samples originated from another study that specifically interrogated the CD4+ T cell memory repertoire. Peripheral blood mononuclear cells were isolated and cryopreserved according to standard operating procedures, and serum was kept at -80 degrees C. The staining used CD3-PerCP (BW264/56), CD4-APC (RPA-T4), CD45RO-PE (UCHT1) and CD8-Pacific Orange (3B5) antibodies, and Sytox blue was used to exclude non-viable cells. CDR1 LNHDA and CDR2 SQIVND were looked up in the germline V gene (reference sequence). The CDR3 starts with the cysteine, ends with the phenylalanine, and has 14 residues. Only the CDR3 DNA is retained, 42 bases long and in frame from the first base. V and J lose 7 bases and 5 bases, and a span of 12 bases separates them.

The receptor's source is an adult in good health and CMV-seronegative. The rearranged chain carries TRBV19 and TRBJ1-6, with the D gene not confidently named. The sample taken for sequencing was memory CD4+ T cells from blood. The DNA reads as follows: TGTGCCAGTAAAGGGTCCATGCATAATTCACCCCTCCACTTT. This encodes CASKGSMHNSPLHF.